The T cell receptor (beta chain) described here comes from a study of T cell responses to AZD1222 COVID-19 vaccine (dated by TCRdb to the early 2020s). Looking at the study overall: AZD1222 recipients whose second dose came at about 4 weeks and those whose second dose came at about 12 weeks were combined into one group, since spike-specific TCR depth and breadth did not differ between the two schedules. Enrollment into the trials was organized by age into subgroups of 18-55, 56-69 and 70-plus years, and those subgroups contained about 160, 30 and 59 TCR-sequenced participants, respectively. TCR sequencing was performed for 230 to 250 trial participants, of whom about 200 were given two doses of AZD1222 and around 26 were given two doses of MenACWY control vaccine.

At the junction V is shortened by 4 bases and J by 5 bases; bases outside the gene matches: 10. The CDR1 and CDR2 encoded by the germline V gene (reference sequence) are SGHNT and YYREEE. Taken from cysteine to phenylalanine, the CDR3 has 17 residues. Just CDR3 DNA is preserved here, 51 bases in frame from base 1. Of note for this clone: It lacks a known antigen. One base away there is no much larger clone; base qualities are not given.

Overall results and qualifications from the work: The vaccine-associated CD4 TCRs covered the entire spike protein, and the dominant responses fell in regions 160-218 and 743-854. Conclusions about previously exposed vaccinees are limited, since just 6 or 7 AZD1222 recipients were seropositive for SARS-CoV-2 at baseline. Reportedly, close to half of the unique spike-specific TCRs recognized epitopes lying outside the regions that are mutated in the B.1.351 and B.1.1.7 variants. Participants were mostly white British, with more females than males. The authors suggested clonal diversity may have been underestimated. In the small 56-69-year group, the increase in depth fell short of significance, most likely because of low power. Because no day 14 peak-response samples were available, repertoires were characterized only after the peak T cell response. Spike-specific TCR breadth and depth rose significantly after two AZD1222 doses compared with day 0 and with MenACWY recipients.

The CDR3 regions of human TCRbeta chains were analyzed by immunosequencing. The original methods were these. Repertoire TCRs were matched against a reference library of SARS-CoV-2-specific TCRs generated with the MIRA antigen-specificity platform. Breadth was defined as the fraction of unique TCRs that were SARS-CoV-2-associated. Depth was defined as the fraction of total T cells that were SARS-CoV-2-associated. Using the MIRA data, each spike-specific TCR was assigned both to the spike region to which the TCR was reactive and to a CD4 or CD8 class. Log10-transformed breadth and depth values were compared by one-way ANOVA with Sidak's multiple comparisons tests. TCRdb provides this immuneACCESS table in a form limited to in-frame rearrangements. Some clones are lacking; in checked studies, under half of them reflect an unresolved V gene, and why the rest are absent is not known. V and J calls and clone size are those listed in that table; D and trimming were worked out from the DNA. Here the sample has roughly 81,000 clones; around 85% occur a single time. Approximately 8% of the sample is held by the ten biggest clonotypes.

The label giving this sample's time point can be read as: baseline before first vaccination. Samples from vaccinated people were obtained from the UK trials COV001 and COV002, which included a single-blind randomized controlled phase 2/3 trial of AZD1222 (ChAdOx1 nCoV-19) in healthy adults. For TCRbeta chain sequencing, PBMC samples from trial participants were taken at day 0 and at day 28 after the second dose. The specimen was peripheral blood, collected on day 0 of AZD1222 vaccination. This TCR was recovered from an adult in good health. Recombination linked TRBV5-4 to TRBJ2-3, and TRBD2 matches 13 of the central bases. The CDR3 in this case is CASSPGLAGTEIDTQYF. The DNA reads TGTGCCAGCAGCCCGGGACTAGCGGGAACTGAGATAGATACGCAGTATTTT.